This entry concerns a single T cell receptor beta chain. Between the trimmed V and J ends, which lost 7 bases and 0 bases, there was a span of 16 bases. The CDR3 loop spans 16 amino acids. The germline V gene encodes CDR1 LNHDA and CDR2 SQIVND (reference sequence). This sample was included in a study of blood T cell repertoires in COVID-19. As for the study in general: The United States, Italy and Spain supplied acute and convalescent COVID-19 samples. The cDNA or gDNA used as material had been derived from T cells, B-cell-depleted T cells, or PBMCs.

In the source study's methods: Counts of nucleated cells, estimated from reference gene primer amplification, were obtained. The protocol was immunoSEQ multiplex PCR, while the TCRdb copy is restricted to in-frame clones and leaves out a portion. V and J calls and clone size are copied from that table; D and trimming were computed from the DNA. The top ten hold around an eighth of the sample, which has tens of thousands of clones, roughly 85% seen once. The TCR was taken from a human donor in a cohort sampled during active COVID-19. This chain joins TRBV19 and TRBJ2-1; weak D call: TRBD2 (5 bases). Sequencing was performed on peripheral blood. CDR3 in amino acids: CASTPAGASSYNEQFF. The CDR3 DNA sequence: TGTGCCAGTACCCCCGCGGGCGCTAGCTCCTACAATGAGCAGTTCTTC. Full variable domain (remainder filled in from reference TRBV19 and TRBJ2-1): DGGITQSPKYLFRKEGQNVTLSCEQNLNHDAMYWYRQDPGQGLRLIYYSQIVNDFQKGDIAEGYSVSREKKESFPLTVTSAQKNPTAFYLCASTPAGASSYNEQFFGPGTRLTVL.